A single T cell receptor beta chain is shown here with its context. The antigen is not known. CDR1 is SGHRS, CDR2 YFSETQ, per germline. The CDR3 is 17 amino acids. The V and J ends lost 3 bases and 5 bases, in that order; junction bases with no gene match: 10. Patients with ophthalmopathy all had a Clinical Activity Score of at least 3, a NOSPECS grade of at least 4 and duration under 3 months. The sample comes from a study of T cells in Graves' hyperthyroidism and ophthalmopathy. TCR beta CDR3 sequences were amplified from RNA transcripts. Carried out on the TCR CDR3, a first-round RT-PCR used the HTBI primer set. TCRdb called the multiplex PCR reads again in MiXCR, with one record for every CDR3 protein. Of fewer than 650,000 distinct CDR3 sequences detected, approximately 15% appear once; the ten largest clones hold roughly 6.9%. Study-wide points: Model output signaled ophthalmopathy a median approximately 6 months ahead of onset.

Sequenced: blood. The chain combines TRBV5-1 with TRBJ2-2; TRBD1 matches at 10 bases. The TCR was taken from a woman aged 18 to 35 with Graves' ophthalmopathy. CDR3 region: CASSYNGGQGMTGELFF. The CDR3 nucleotides read TGCGCCAGCAGCTACAACGGGGGACAGGGGATGACCGGGGAGCTGTTTTTT. The complete variable domain, with remaining parts taken from reference TRBV5-1 and TRBJ2-2, reads KAGVTQTPRYLIKTRGQQVTLSCSPISGHRSVSWYQQTPGQGLQFLFEYFSETQRNKGNFPGRFSGRQFSNSRSEMNVSTLELGDSALYLCASSYNGGQGMTGELFFGEGSRLTVL.